These T cell receptor beta chains were read from a single sample in a study of blood T cells in healthy people across ages. TCRdb reprocessed the 5' RACE reads via MiXCR and lists one record per CDR3 protein. The sample yields 850,000 or so distinct CDR3 sequences, about 30% seen once. The source material was blood. These receptors were collected from a woman aged 80 or over in good health. Each CDR3 is given with its conserved first and last residue. Fields, in order: D gene, clone size, J gene, V gene, CDR3 DNA, CDR3 protein. A D gene is named only where the DNA matches it firmly. Clone size is given for some rows only: seen once, a few or many times, or a class if the clone is expanded.

D gene: -
clone size: -
J gene: TRBJ1-6
V gene: TRBV20-1
CDR3 DNA: TGCAGTGCCCGCGCACAGGGTACTCCACCCCTCCACTTT
CDR3 protein: CSARAQGTPPLHF

D gene: -
clone size: few
J gene: TRBJ1-1
V gene: TRBV7-2
CDR3 DNA: TGTGCCAGCAGCTTAGAGGGGGGGGCAGGGCATACTGAAGCTTTCTTT
CDR3 protein: CASSLEGGAGHTEAFF

D gene: -
clone size: many
J gene: TRBJ1-2
V gene: TRBV7-9
CDR3 DNA: TGTGCCATCCAGATGGGTATATCTGGCTACACCTTC
CDR3 protein: CAIQMGISGYTF

D gene: TRBD2
clone size: many
J gene: TRBJ2-1
V gene: TRBV2
CDR3 DNA: TGTGCCAGAAGCGAGCTAGCGGGGGAGCAGTTCTTC
CDR3 protein: CARSELAGEQFF

D gene: -
clone size: many
J gene: TRBJ2-3
V gene: TRBV7-2
CDR3 DNA: TGTGCCAGCAGCCGGGAGACAGTTAGCACAGATACGCAGTATTTT
CDR3 protein: CASSRETVSTDTQYF

D gene: -
clone size: many
J gene: TRBJ1-1
V gene: TRBV7-2
CDR3 DNA: TGTGCCAGCAGGGTAGGGCCGGGTTCGGACACTGAAGCTTTCTTT
CDR3 protein: CASRVGPGSDTEAFF

D gene: TRBD2
clone size: -
J gene: TRBJ2-7
V gene: TRBV28
CDR3 DNA: TGTGCCAGCAGAAATAGCGGGGACTTCCAACACAATGAGCAGTACTTC
CDR3 protein: CASRNSGDFQHNEQYF

D gene: TRBD1
clone size: -
J gene: TRBJ2-1
V gene: TRBV7-9
CDR3 DNA: TGTGCCAGCAGCTGGTCTATCGGACAGGGAAACAATGAGCAGTTCTTC
CDR3 protein: CASSWSIGQGNNEQFF

D gene: -
clone size: few
J gene: TRBJ1-2
V gene: TRBV12-3/TRBV12-4
CDR3 DNA: TGTGCCAGCAGGCCTTTAGTCGCAACCCTCTTTAACTATGGCTACACCTTC
CDR3 protein: CASRPLVATLFNYGYTF

D gene: TRBD1
clone size: many
J gene: TRBJ1-2
V gene: TRBV5-1
CDR3 DNA: TGCGCCAGCAGCCTGAAAGCACCCGGAACAGGGGGCAATGGCTACACCTTC
CDR3 protein: CASSLKAPGTGGNGYTF

D gene: -
clone size: many
J gene: TRBJ2-3
V gene: TRBV9
CDR3 DNA: TGTGCCAGCAGCGTTTCCCAGAGCCCTAGCACAGATACGCAGTATTTT
CDR3 protein: CASSVSQSPSTDTQYF

D gene: TRBD1
clone size: -
J gene: TRBJ1-1
V gene: TRBV7-2
CDR3 DNA: TGTGCCAGCAGCTCACAGGGGGCAACGGGCACTGAAGCTTTCTTT
CDR3 protein: CASSSQGATGTEAFF

D gene: -
clone size: many
J gene: TRBJ2-3
V gene: TRBV7-9
CDR3 DNA: TGTGCCAGCAACCCGGCAGGGTCCACAGATACGCAGTATTTT
CDR3 protein: CASNPAGSTDTQYF

D gene: -
clone size: many
J gene: TRBJ2-5
V gene: TRBV6-6
CDR3 DNA: TGCGCCAGCTCTACGGGGGCTCAAGAGACCCAGTACTTC
CDR3 protein: CASSTGAQETQYF

D gene: -
clone size: -
J gene: TRBJ2-5
V gene: TRBV30
CDR3 DNA: TGTGCCTGGAATTTCGGGGTGGAGACCCAGTACTTC
CDR3 protein: CAWNFGVETQYF

D gene: TRBD1
clone size: few
J gene: TRBJ1-1
V gene: TRBV20-1
CDR3 DNA: TGCAGTGCTACCCCCGGGACAGGGGTCTGGAGCACTGAAGCTTTCTTT
CDR3 protein: CSATPGTGVWSTEAFF

D gene: TRBD2
clone size: -
J gene: TRBJ2-7
V gene: TRBV9
CDR3 DNA: TGTGCCAGCAGCGAAGGTTCTAGCGGACCCTACGAGCAGTACTTC
CDR3 protein: CASSEGSSGPYEQYF

D gene: -
clone size: many
J gene: TRBJ1-2
V gene: TRBV6-2/TRBV6-3
CDR3 DNA: TGTGCCAGCAGTTCGAAGAGACTGGGCTACACCTTC
CDR3 protein: CASSSKRLGYTF

D gene: TRBD2
clone size: -
J gene: TRBJ2-5
V gene: TRBV9
CDR3 DNA: TGTGCCAGCAGCGGAGAACTAGCGGGGGCCCCCGGGACCCAGTACTTC
CDR3 protein: CASSGELAGAPGTQYF

D gene: -
clone size: -
J gene: TRBJ1-2
V gene: TRBV12-3/TRBV12-4
CDR3 DNA: TGTGCCAGCGTCAGACGGGGCGCGGGTGGCTACACCTTC
CDR3 protein: CASVRRGAGGYTF

D gene: -
clone size: many
J gene: TRBJ2-3
V gene: TRBV3-1
CDR3 DNA: TGTGCCAGCAGCCAAATAATAGCAGATACGCAGTATTTT
CDR3 protein: CASSQIIADTQYF

D gene: -
clone size: few
J gene: TRBJ1-2
V gene: TRBV19
CDR3 DNA: TGTGCCAGCTCTAGGGCAAATAACTATGGCTACACCTTC
CDR3 protein: CASSRANNYGYTF

D gene: -
clone size: many
J gene: TRBJ2-5
V gene: TRBV10-3
CDR3 DNA: TGTGCCATCAGTGTCACAGGGGAGACCCAGTACTTC
CDR3 protein: CAISVTGETQYF

D gene: TRBD2
clone size: many
J gene: TRBJ2-3
V gene: TRBV11-2
CDR3 DNA: TGTGCCAGCAGACGCACCCGGCTAGCGGGGGGGTCCCAAGATACGCAGTATTTT
CDR3 protein: CASRRTRLAGGSQDTQYF

D gene: TRBD2
clone size: -
J gene: TRBJ2-7
V gene: TRBV7-2
CDR3 DNA: TGTGCCAGCAGCATCAAGGGAGGGTGGGGCGAGCAGTACTTC
CDR3 protein: CASSIKGGWGEQYF

D gene: -
clone size: many
J gene: TRBJ2-5
V gene: TRBV29-1
CDR3 DNA: TGCAGCGTTTGGTGGGAGACCCAGTACTTC
CDR3 protein: CSVWWETQYF

D gene: -
clone size: many
J gene: TRBJ2-5
V gene: TRBV10-2
CDR3 DNA: TGCGCCAGCAGTGACTCAACGCCAGGTCAAGAGACCCAGTACTTC
CDR3 protein: CASSDSTPGQETQYF

D gene: TRBD2
clone size: -
J gene: TRBJ2-7
V gene: TRBV29-1
CDR3 DNA: TGCAGCGTCCCCACCGGGGACGGGAGGGAATCCTACGAGCAGTACTTC
CDR3 protein: CSVPTGDGRESYEQYF